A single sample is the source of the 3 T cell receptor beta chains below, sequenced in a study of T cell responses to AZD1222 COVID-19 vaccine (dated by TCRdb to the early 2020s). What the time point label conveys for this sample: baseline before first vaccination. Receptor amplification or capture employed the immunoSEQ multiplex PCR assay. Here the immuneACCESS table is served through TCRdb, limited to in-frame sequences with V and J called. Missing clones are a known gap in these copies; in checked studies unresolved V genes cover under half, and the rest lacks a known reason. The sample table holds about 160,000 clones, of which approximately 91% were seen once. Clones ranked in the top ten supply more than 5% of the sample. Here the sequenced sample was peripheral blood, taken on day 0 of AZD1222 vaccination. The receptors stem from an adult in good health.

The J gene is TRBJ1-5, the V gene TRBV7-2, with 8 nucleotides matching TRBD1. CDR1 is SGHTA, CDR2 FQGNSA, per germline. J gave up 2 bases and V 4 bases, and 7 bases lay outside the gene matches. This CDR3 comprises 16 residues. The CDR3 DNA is TGTGCCAGCAGCTCCAGGACAGGGATCGGCAATCAGCCCCAGCATTTT. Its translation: CASSSRTGIGNQPQHF. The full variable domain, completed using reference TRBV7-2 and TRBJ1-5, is GAGVSQSPSNKVTEKGKDVELRCDPISGHTALYWYRQSLGQGLEFLIYFQGNSAPDKSGLPSDRFSAERTGGSVSTLTIQRTQQEDSAVYLCASSSRTGIGNQPQHFGDGTRLSIL.

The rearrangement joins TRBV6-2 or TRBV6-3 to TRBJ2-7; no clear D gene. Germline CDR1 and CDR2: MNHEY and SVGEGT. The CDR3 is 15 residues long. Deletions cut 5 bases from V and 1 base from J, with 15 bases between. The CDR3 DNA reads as TGTGCCAGCAGTCCCTTCCAGGCACATTCCTACGAGCAGTACTTC. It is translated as CASSPFQAHSYEQYF.

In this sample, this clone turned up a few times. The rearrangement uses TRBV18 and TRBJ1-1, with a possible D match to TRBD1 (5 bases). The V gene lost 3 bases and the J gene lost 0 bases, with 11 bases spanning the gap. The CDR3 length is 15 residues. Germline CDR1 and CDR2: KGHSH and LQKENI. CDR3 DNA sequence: TGTGCCAGCTCACCTAGTCGGGGGTTGAACACTGAAGCTTTCTTT. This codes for CASSPSRGLNTEAFF.